This T cell receptor (beta chain) was captured in a study of blood T cell repertoires in COVID-19. About the research overall: Acute and convalescent COVID-19 specimens originated in the United States, Italy and Spain.

The CDR3 has 18 residues. Germline values: CDR1 KGHSH, CDR2 LQKENI. V lost 4 bases and J lost 0; bases outside the gene matches: 10. The cohort comprised adults aged about 18 to 100 years residing in approximately 25 US areas. Data came from immunoSEQ multiplex PCR; TCRdb stores just in-frame clones and leaves some out. The sample contains under 200,000 clones, around 84% of which appear only once. The sequence was collected from a woman aged 25-40 years who had been exposed to COVID-19. Sequencing was performed on PBMCs or T cells enriched from blood (not recorded which). The chain is built from TRBV18 and TRBJ1-2; TRBD1 matches 11 bases. The CDR3 sequence is CASSRLRDRGSSNYGYTF. CDR3 in DNA: TGTGCCAGCTCACGACTCCGGGACAGGGGGTCCTCTAACTATGGCTACACCTTC.